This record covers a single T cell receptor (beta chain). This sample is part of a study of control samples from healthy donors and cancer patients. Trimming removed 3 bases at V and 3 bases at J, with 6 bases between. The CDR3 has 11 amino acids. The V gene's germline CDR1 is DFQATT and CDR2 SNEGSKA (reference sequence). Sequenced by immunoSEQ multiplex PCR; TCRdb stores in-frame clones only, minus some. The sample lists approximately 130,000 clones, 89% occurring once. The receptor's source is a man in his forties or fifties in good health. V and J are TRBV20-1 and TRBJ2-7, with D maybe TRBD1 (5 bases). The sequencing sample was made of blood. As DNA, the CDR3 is TGCAGTGCTAGGGGGCGCTACGAGCAGTACTTC. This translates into CSARGRYEQYF.